The clone carrying this TCR beta chain was detected only a few times. CDR1 MNHNY and CDR2 SVGAGI come from the germline V gene (reference sequence). V was clipped by 7 bases and J by 3 bases, with 13 bases between them. This CDR3 contains 15 residues. Profiled with immunoSEQ multiplex PCR; TCRdb holds only in-frame clones, not every one. The repertoire consists of about 170,000 clones, with around four fifths occurring once and the leading ten covering 15% to 20%. The sample comes from a study of blood T cell repertoires in COVID-19. V is TRBV6-6 and J is TRBJ1-6; D gene unclear. The sequence was obtained from an older woman who had recovered from COVID-19. Material for sequencing was peripheral blood. The CDR3 bases are TGTGCCAGCACCGATCGACTGAGCTATAATTCACCCCTCCACTTT. This encodes CASTDRLSYNSPLHF.